Reported below is one TCR beta chain. The CDR3 has 16 residues. V lost 0 bases and J lost 5; bases outside the gene matches: 8. Germline V gene sequence: CDR1 MNHEY, CDR2 SVGAGI. This specimen belongs to a study of blood T cell repertoires in COVID-19. At the level of the study: From T cells, B-cell-depleted T cells, or PBMCs came the material, which was cDNA or gDNA.

Sequencing was performed with immunoSEQ multiplex PCR; in TCRdb, only in-frame clones are kept and a portion is missing. There are about 260,000 clones in the sample; about 81% occur only once, and around 4.1% lies in the top ten. The study recruited people aged about 18 to 89 years across under 25 US areas. J is TRBJ2-5 and V is TRBV6-5; 8 bases are a match to TRBD1. This TCR was sampled from a man aged 25-45 years with acute COVID-19. Sequencing was carried out using PBMCs or T cells enriched from blood (not recorded which). CDR3 nucleotide sequence: TGTGCCAGCAGTTACTCGAGGGGACAGGTCGAGGAGACCCAGTACTTC. Its protein product is CASSYSRGQVEETQYF.